This passage covers 2 T cell receptor beta chains from one sample sequenced in a study of T cell responses to AZD1222 COVID-19 vaccine. The data were produced by immunoSEQ multiplex PCR, yet TCRdb's version contains in-frame clones alone and is incomplete. The sample consists of roughly 50,000 clones, 80% to 90% of them appearing once. Here the sequenced sample was peripheral blood, taken 28 days after the second AZD1222 dose. The receptors shown here come from an adult who received the AZD1222 COVID-19 vaccine.

V is TRBV5-4 and J is TRBJ2-5; D is possibly TRBD2 (7 bases). The germline CDR1 and CDR2 sequences are SGHNT and YYREEE (reference sequence). V lost 0 bases, J lost 3 bases, and 12 bases lay in between. The CDR3 consists of 15 residues. In DNA form, the CDR3 reads TGTGCCAGCAGCTTGGTGGGGGGGGGCGAAGAGACCCAGTACTTC. This translates into CASSLVGGGEETQYF.

V is TRBV7-9 and J is TRBJ1-2, with D perhaps matching TRBD1 (6 bases). The V gene lost 3 bases and the J gene lost 3 bases, with 20 bases spanning the gap. The CDR3 is 17 residues long. Germline V gene lookup returns CDR1 SEHNR and CDR2 FQNEAQ (reference sequence). The CDR3 loop is CASSFATGHFSDYGYTF. CDR3 nucleotide sequence: TGTGCCAGCAGCTTTGCGACAGGACATTTTTCTGACTATGGCTACACCTTC.